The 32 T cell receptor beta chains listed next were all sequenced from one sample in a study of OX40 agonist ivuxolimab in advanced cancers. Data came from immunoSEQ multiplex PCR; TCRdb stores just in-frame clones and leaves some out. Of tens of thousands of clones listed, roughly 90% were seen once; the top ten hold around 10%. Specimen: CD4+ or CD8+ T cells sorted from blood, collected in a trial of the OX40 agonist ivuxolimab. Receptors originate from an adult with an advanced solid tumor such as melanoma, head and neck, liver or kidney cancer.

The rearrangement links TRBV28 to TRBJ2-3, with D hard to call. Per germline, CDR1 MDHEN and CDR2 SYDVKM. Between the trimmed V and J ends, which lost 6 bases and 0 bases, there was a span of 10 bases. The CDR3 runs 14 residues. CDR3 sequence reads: CASSRGTSTDTQYF. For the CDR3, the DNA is TGTGCCAGCAGCCGCGGAACTAGCACAGATACGCAGTATTTT. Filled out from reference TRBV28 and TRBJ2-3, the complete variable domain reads DVKVTQSSRYLVKRTGEKVFLECVQDMDHENMFWYRQDPGLGLRLIYFSYDVKMKEKGDIPEGYSVSREKKERFSLILESASTNQTSMYLCASSRGTSTDTQYFGPGTRLTVL.

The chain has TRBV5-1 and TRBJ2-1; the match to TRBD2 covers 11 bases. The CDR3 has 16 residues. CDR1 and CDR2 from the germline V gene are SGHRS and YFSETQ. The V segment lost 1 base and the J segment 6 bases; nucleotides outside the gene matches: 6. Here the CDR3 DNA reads TGCGCCAGCAGCTTGCCGGGACTAGCGGTCTCCAATGAGCAGTTCTTC. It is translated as CASSLPGLAVSNEQFF.

The CDR3 nucleotides are TGTGCCAGTAGTACATGGACATTCTCAGAGCCCCAGCATTTT. This codes for CASSTWTFSEPQHF. The chain recombines TRBV19 with TRBJ1-5, with D possibly TRBD1 on 5 matching bases. The germline V gene has CDR1 LNHDA and CDR2 SQIVND (reference sequence). The V end lost 4 bases, the J end lost 8 bases, and 15 bases lay between the germline ends. The CDR3 is 14 amino acids.

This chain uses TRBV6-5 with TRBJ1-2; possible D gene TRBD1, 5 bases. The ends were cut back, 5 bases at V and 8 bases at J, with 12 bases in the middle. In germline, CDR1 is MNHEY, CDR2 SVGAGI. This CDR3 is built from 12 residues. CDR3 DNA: TGTGCCAGCAGTGGGGGACCGGACGGCTACACCTTC. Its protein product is CASSGGPDGYTF.

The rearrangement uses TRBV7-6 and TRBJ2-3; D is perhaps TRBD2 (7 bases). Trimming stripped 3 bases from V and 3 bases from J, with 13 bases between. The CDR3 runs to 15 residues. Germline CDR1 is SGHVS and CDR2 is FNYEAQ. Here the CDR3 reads CASSLRGPTTDTQYF. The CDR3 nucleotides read TGTGCCAGCAGCTTGCGGGGGCCAACGACAGATACGCAGTATTTT.

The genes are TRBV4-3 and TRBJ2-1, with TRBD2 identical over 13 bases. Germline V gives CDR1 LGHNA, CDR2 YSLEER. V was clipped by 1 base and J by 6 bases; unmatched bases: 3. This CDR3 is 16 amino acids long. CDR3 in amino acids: CASSQGLAGGVNEQFF. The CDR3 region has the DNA TGCGCCAGCAGCCAAGGACTAGCGGGAGGTGTCAATGAGCAGTTCTTC.

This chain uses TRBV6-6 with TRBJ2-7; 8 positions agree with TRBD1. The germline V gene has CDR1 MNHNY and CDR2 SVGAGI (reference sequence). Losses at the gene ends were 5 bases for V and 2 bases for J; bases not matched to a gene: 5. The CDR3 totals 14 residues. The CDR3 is CASSHRDRPYEQYF. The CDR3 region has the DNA TGTGCCAGCAGTCACCGGGACAGGCCCTACGAGCAGTACTTC.

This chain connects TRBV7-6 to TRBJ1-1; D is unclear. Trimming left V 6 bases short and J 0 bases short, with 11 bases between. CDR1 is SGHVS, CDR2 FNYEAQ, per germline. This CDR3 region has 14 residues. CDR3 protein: CASRLDLMNTEAFF. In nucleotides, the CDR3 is TGTGCCAGCAGACTGGACCTCATGAACACTGAAGCTTTCTTT.

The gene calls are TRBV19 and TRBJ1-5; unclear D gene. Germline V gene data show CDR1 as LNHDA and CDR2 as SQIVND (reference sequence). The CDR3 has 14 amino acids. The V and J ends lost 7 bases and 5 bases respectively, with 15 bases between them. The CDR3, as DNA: TGTGCCAGTACCGCCGAGGACGAGGATCAGCCCCAGCATTTT. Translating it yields CASTAEDEDQPQHF.

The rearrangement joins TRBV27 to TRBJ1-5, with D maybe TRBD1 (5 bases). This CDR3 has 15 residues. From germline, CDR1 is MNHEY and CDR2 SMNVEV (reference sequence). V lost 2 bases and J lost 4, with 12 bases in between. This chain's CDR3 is CASSLQGALNQPQHF. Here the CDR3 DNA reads TGTGCCAGCAGTTTACAAGGGGCTCTGAATCAGCCCCAGCATTTT.

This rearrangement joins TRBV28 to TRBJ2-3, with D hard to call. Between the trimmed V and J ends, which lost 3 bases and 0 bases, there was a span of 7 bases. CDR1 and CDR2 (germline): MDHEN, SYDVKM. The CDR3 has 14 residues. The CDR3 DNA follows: TGTGCCAGCAGTTTCGGCAGGAGCACAGATACGCAGTATTTT. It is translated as CASSFGRSTDTQYF.

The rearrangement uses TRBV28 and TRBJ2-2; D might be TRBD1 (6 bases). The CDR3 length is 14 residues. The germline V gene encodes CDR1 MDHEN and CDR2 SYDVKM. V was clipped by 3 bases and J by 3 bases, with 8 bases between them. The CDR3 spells CASSLSGDTGELFF. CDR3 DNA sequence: TGTGCCAGCAGTTTGTCAGGGGACACCGGGGAGCTGTTTTTT.

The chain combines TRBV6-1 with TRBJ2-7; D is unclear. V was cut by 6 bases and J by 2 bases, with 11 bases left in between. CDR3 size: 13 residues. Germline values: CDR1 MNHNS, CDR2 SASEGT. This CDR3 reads CASSTGLTYEQYF. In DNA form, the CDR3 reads TGTGCCAGCAGCACGGGCCTTACCTACGAGCAGTACTTC.

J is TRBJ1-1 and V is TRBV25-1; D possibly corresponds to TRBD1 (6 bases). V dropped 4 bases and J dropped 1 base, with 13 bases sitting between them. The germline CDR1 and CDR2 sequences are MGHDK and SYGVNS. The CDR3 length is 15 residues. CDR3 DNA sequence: TGTGCCAGCAGTGCTTATTGGGACAAGAACACTGAAGCTTTCTTT. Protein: CASSAYWDKNTEAFF.

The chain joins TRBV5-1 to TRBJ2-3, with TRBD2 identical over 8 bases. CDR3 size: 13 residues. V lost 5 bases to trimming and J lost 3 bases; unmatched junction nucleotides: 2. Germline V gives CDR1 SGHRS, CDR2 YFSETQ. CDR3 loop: CASSPGGTDTQYF. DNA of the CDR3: TGCGCCAGCAGTCCGGGAGGGACAGATACGCAGTATTTT.

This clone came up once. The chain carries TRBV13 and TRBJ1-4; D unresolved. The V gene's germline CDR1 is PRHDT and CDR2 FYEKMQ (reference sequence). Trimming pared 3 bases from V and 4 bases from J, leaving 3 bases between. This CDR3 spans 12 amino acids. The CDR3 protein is CASSFHNEKLFF. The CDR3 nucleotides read TGTGCCAGCAGCTTCCATAATGAAAAACTGTTTTTT.

Here the CDR3 DNA reads TGTGCCACCCAAACGACAGGCGTGAACACTGAAGCTTTCTTT. Translation gives CATQTTGVNTEAFF. The chain has TRBV6-5 and TRBJ1-1; a weak D match, TRBD1 (6 bases). The CDR3 covers 14 residues. The V gene's germline CDR1 is MNHEY and CDR2 SVGAGI. Trimming left V 10 bases short and J 0 bases short, with 15 bases between.

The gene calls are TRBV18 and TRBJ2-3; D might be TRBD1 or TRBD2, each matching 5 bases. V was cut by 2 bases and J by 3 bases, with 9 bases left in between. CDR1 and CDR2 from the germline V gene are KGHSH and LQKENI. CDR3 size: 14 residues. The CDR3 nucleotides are TGTGCCAGCTCACCAAGCTGGGGGACAGATACGCAGTATTTT. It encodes CASSPSWGTDTQYF.

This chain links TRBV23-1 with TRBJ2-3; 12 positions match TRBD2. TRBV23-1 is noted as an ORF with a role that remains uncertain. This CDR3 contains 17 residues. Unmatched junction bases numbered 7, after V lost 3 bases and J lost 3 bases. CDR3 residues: CASSHGLAGPVTDTQYF. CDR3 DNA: TGCGCCAGCAGTCACGGACTAGCGGGACCTGTGACAGATACGCAGTATTTT.

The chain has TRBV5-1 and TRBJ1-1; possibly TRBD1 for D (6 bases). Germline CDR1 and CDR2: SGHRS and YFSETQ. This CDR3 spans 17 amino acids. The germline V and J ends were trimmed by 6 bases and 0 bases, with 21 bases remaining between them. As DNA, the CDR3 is TGCGCCAGCAACGTAGGAACAGGGACTGCGATGAACACTGAAGCTTTCTTT. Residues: CASNVGTGTAMNTEAFF.

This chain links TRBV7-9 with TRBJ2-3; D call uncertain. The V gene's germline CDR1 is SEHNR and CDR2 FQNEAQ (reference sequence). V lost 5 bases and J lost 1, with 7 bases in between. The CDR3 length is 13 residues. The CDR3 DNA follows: TGTGCCAGCAGCCGAGAAGGCACAGATACGCAGTATTTT. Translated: CASSREGTDTQYF.

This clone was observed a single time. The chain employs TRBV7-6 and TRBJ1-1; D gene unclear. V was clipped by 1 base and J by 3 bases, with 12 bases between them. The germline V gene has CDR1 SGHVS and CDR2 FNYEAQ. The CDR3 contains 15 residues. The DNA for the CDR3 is TGTGCCAGCAGCTTAGAAGGGAACAGCTACACTGAAGCTTTCTTT. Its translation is CASSLEGNSYTEAFF.

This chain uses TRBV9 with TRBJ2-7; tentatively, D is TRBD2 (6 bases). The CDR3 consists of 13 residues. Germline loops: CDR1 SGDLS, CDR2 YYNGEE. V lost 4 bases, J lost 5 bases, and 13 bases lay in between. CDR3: CASSPWGEDEQYF. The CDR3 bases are TGTGCCAGCAGCCCCTGGGGGGAGGACGAGCAGTACTTC.

The CDR3 DNA is TGTGCCAGCAGCGCTACAGCCGGGAGAGGGGCCTACAATGAGCAGTTCTTC. The encoded protein is CASSATAGRGAYNEQFF. The J gene is TRBJ2-1, the V gene TRBV9; TRBD2 might be the D (6 bases). From germline, CDR1 is SGDLS and CDR2 YYNGEE. V was cut by 3 bases and J by 2 bases, with 18 bases left in between. The CDR3 has 17 amino acids.

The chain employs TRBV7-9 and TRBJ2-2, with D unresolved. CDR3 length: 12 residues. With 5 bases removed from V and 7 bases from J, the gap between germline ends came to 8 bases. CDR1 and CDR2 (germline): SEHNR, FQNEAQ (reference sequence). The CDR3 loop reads CASSPIGGELFF. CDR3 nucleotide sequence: TGTGCCAGCAGCCCTATTGGCGGGGAGCTGTTTTTT. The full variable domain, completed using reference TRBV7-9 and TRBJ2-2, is DTGVSQNPRHKITKRGQNVTFRCDPISEHNRLYWYRQTLGQGPEFLTYFQNEAQLEKSRLLSDRFSAERPKGSFSTLEIQRTEQGDSAMYLCASSPIGGELFFGEGSRLTVL.

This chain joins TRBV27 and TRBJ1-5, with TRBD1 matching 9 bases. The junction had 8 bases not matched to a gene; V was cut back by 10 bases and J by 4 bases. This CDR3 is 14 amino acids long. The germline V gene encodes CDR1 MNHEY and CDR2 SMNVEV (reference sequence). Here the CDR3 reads CATATGGGNQPQHF. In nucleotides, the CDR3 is TGTGCCACCGCAACAGGGGGCGGGAATCAGCCCCAGCATTTT.

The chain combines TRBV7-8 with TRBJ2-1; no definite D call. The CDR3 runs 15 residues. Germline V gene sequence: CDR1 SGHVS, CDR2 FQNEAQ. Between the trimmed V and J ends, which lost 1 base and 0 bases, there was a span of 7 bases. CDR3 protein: CASSLGTSSYNEQFF. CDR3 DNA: TGTGCCAGCAGCTTAGGCACCAGCTCCTACAATGAGCAGTTCTTC.

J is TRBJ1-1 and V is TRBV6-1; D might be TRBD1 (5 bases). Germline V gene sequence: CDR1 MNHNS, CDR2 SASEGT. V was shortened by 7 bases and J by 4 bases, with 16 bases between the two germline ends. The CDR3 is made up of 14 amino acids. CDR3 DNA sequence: TGTGCCAGCACCGACAGATCCTCCGGCACTGAAGCTTTCTTT. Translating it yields CASTDRSSGTEAFF.

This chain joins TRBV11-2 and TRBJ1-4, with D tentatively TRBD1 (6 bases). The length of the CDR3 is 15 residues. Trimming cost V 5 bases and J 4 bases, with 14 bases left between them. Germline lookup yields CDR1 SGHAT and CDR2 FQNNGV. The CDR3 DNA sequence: TGTGCCAGCAGCCCCCCCGGACAGAGTAATGAAAAACTGTTTTTT. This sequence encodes CASSPPGQSNEKLFF.

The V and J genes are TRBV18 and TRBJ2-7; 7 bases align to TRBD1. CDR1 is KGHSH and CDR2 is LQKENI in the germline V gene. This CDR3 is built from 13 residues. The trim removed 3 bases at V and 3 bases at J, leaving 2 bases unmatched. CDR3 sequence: CASSPGQNYEQYV. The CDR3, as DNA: TGTGCCAGCTCACCGGGACAGAACTACGAGCAGTACGTC.

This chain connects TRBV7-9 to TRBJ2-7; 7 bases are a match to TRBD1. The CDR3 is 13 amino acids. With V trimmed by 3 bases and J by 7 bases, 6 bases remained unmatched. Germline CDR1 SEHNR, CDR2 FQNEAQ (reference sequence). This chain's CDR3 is CASSFDRAGEQYF. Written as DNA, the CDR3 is TGTGCCAGCAGCTTCGACAGGGCAGGGGAGCAGTACTTC.

The CDR3 loop is CASSLPPGGGTDTQYF. The DNA for the CDR3 is TGCGCCAGCAGCTTGCCCCCTGGGGGTGGCACAGATACGCAGTATTTT. This chain uses TRBV5-1 with TRBJ2-3; D assignment may be TRBD1 or TRBD2 (5 bases each). V was shortened by 1 base and J by 1 base, with 13 bases between the two germline ends. CDR3 size: 16 residues. CDR1 is SGHRS and CDR2 is YFSETQ in the germline V gene.